Shown below are 32 T cell receptor beta chains from a single sample sequenced in a study of vaccination and CD4 T cells after COVID-19. The treatment denotes: roughly ten-day PBMC culture with coronavirus spike peptide pools or control peptides (ViraFEST assay). Antigens of these TCRs are unknown. The study sequenced cultured CD4+ T cell DNA using the Oncomine TCR Beta short-read assay. MiXCR was run by TCRdb on the PCR reads, yielding one entry per CDR3 protein. This sample has roughly 28,000 distinct CDR3 sequences, with approximately 50% found just once. The starting material was CD4+ T cells from blood, cultured in vitro, obtained before SARS-CoV-2 vaccination. The receptors originated from a human donor who received a COVID-19 vaccine.

The chain has TRBV30 and TRBJ2-5; D ambiguous. V was shortened by 0 bases and J by 5 bases, with 10 bases between the two germline ends. CDR3 length equals 13 residues. The germline V gene has CDR1 GTSNPN and CDR2 SVGIG (reference sequence). The CDR3 protein is CAWSVLRLETQYF. The CDR3 nucleotides are TGTGCCTGGAGTGTACTCAGGCTCGAGACCCAGTACTTC. Supplemented by reference TRBV30 and TRBJ2-5, the full variable domain reads SQTIHQWPATLVQPVGSPLSLECTVEGTSNPNLYWYRQAAGRGLQLLFYSVGIGQISSEVPQNLSASRPQDRQFILSSKKLLLSDSGFYLCAWSVLRLETQYFGPGTRLLVL.

The chain combines TRBV12-5 with TRBJ1-5; D remains unclear. Germline-derived CDR1 and CDR2 are LGHNT and FRNRAP. The CDR3 sequence is 12 residues long. Trimming stripped 5 bases from V and 7 bases from J, with 9 bases between. This chain's CDR3 is CASGPTLQPQHF. CDR3 sequence (DNA): TGTGCTAGTGGTCCTACATTACAGCCCCAGCATTTT. The entire variable domain, with the rest obtained from reference TRBV12-5 and TRBJ1-5, is as follows: DARVTQTPRHKVTEMGQEVTMRCQPILGHNTVFWYRQTMMQGLELLAYFRNRAPLDDSGMPKDRFSAEMPDATLATLKIQPSEPRDSAVYFCASGPTLQPQHFGDGTRLSIL.

The chain carries TRBV10-3 and TRBJ2-3; D gene unclear. Trimming cost V 0 bases and J 4 bases, with 8 bases left between them. The CDR3 loop spans 14 amino acids. Germline V gene sequence: CDR1 ENHRY, CDR2 SYGVKD. This chain's CDR3 is CAISESGEADTQYF. For the CDR3, the DNA is TGTGCCATCAGTGAGTCGGGTGAGGCAGATACGCAGTATTTT.

The chain is built from TRBV19 and TRBJ2-4; D might be TRBD1 (6 bases). The V gene lost 9 bases and the J gene lost 0 bases, with 27 bases spanning the gap. This CDR3 is 19 amino acids long. Germline V gives CDR1 LNHDA, CDR2 SQIVND (reference sequence). The CDR3 region is CASRFTGRANPLAKNIQYF. CDR3 DNA: TGTGCCAGCCGATTCACAGGGCGAGCGAACCCGCTAGCCAAAAACATTCAGTACTTC. Combining the CDR3 with reference TRBV19 and TRBJ2-4 gives the whole variable domain DGGITQSPKYLFRKEGQNVTLSCEQNLNHDAMYWYRQDPGQGLRLIYYSQIVNDFQKGDIAEGYSVSREKKESFPLTVTSAQKNPTAFYLCASRFTGRANPLAKNIQYFGAGTRLSVL.

This clonotype was picked up one time. V and J are TRBV20-1 and TRBJ2-5; no reliable D call. The CDR3 covers 12 residues. Trimming left V 4 bases short and J 5 bases short, with 11 bases between. Germline lookup yields CDR1 DFQATT and CDR2 SNEGSKA (reference sequence). The CDR3 region has the DNA TGCAGTGCTATTGACGGTGGGGAGACCCAGTACTTC. This codes for CSAIDGGETQYF.

On this clonotype: Germline is not matched at one junction end, which may reflect a read error. This chain links TRBV15 with TRBJ2-1; perhaps D is TRBD1 or TRBD2 (6 bases each). The CDR3 spans 15 residues. Germline CDR1 LNHNV, CDR2 YYDKDF (reference sequence). CDR3 DNA: TGTGCCACTAGCAGAGAGGGGGGCTCCTACAATGAGCAGTTCTTC. Translated, it gives CATSREGGSYNEQFF.

The chain carries TRBV12-5 and TRBJ1-5; TRBD1 is a possible D gene (6 bases). CDR1 is LGHNT and CDR2 is FRNRAP in the germline V gene. V dropped 5 bases and J dropped 1 base, with 6 bases sitting between them. The CDR3 totals 13 residues. Here the CDR3 DNA reads TGTGCTAGTGGTCAGGGGAGCAATCAGCCCCAGCATTTT. Translated, it gives CASGQGSNQPQHF.

The J gene is TRBJ2-7, the V gene TRBV20-1, with 11 bases that match TRBD1. CDR3 length: 12 residues. Per germline, CDR1 DFQATT and CDR2 SNEGSKA (reference sequence). Losses at the gene ends were 6 bases for V and 3 bases for J; bases not matched to a gene: 1. CDR3 sequence: CSAGTGGYEQYF. The CDR3, as DNA: TGCAGTGCGGGGACAGGGGGCTACGAGCAGTACTTC.

This CDR3 reads CASSLYRTGGTETQYF. The CDR3 coding sequence is TGTGCCAGCAGCTTGTACAGGACAGGGGGTACTGAGACCCAGTACTTC. This chain connects TRBV5-4 to TRBJ2-5; the match to TRBD1 covers 10 bases. The V gene's germline CDR1 is SGHNT and CDR2 YYREEE (reference sequence). This CDR3 comprises 16 residues. V lost 1 base and J lost 5; bases outside the gene matches: 8.

The chain joins TRBV6-1 to TRBJ2-5, with 9 positions matching TRBD1. There are 14 residues in the CDR3. Trimming removed 3 bases from V and 5 bases from J; junction bases left unmatched: 4. Germline CDR1 and CDR2: MNHNS and SASEGT. The CDR3 protein is CASSDNRGRETQYF. CDR3 DNA: TGTGCCAGCAGTGACAACAGGGGGCGGGAGACCCAGTACTTC.

The chain combines TRBV20-1 with TRBJ1-3; 10 nucleotides align to TRBD1. The V gene's germline CDR1 is DFQATT and CDR2 SNEGSKA (reference sequence). Losses at the gene ends were 5 bases for V and 8 bases for J; bases not matched to a gene: 3. The CDR3 length is 12 residues. The CDR3 protein is CSAGQGGDTIYF. The CDR3 DNA reads as TGCAGTGCTGGACAGGGGGGGGACACCATATATTTT.

This clonotype was seen a few times. The V gene is TRBV20-1, the J gene TRBJ1-1, with 7 bases identical to TRBD1. The ends lost 3 bases at V and 3 bases at J; junction bases unmatched: 4. This CDR3 region has 13 residues. Germline V CDR1 and CDR2: DFQATT, SNEGSKA (reference sequence). The CDR3 region is CSARIQGDTEAFF. The CDR3 DNA sequence: TGCAGTGCTAGGATCCAGGGGGACACTGAAGCTTTCTTT.

The V gene is TRBV10-1, the J gene TRBJ1-4; no clear D gene. Trimming left V 2 bases short and J 6 bases short, with 10 bases between. This CDR3 has 14 amino acids. The germline gives CDR1 WNHNN, CDR2 SYGVQD (reference sequence). CDR3 residues: CASSEGFQDEKLFF. The CDR3 DNA is TGCGCCAGCAGTGAGGGGTTTCAGGATGAAAAACTGTTTTTT.

V is TRBV20-1 and J is TRBJ2-7; 11 positions agree with TRBD1. CDR3 length equals 13 residues. V dropped 7 bases and J dropped 3; count of bases not matched to a gene: 5. Germline CDR1 DFQATT, CDR2 SNEGSKA (reference sequence). In nucleotides, the CDR3 is TGCAGTGGCAGGACAGGGGGCGTCTACGAGCAGTACTTC. This translates into CSGRTGGVYEQYF.

V is TRBV12-3 or TRBV12-4 and J is TRBJ1-1; D unresolved. Trimming cost V 0 bases and J 1 base, with 6 bases left between them. CDR3 length: 14 amino acids. CDR3 sequence reads: CASSLAGPNTEAFF. The CDR3 DNA reads TGTGCCAGCAGTTTAGCGGGCCCGAACACTGAAGCTTTCTTT.

The genes are TRBV18 and TRBJ1-6; the match to TRBD1 covers 9 bases. CDR3 length: 16 amino acids. The V gene's germline CDR1 is KGHSH and CDR2 LQKENI. Trimming at V came to 5 bases and at J to 6 bases, leaving 8 bases not matched to a gene. DNA for the CDR3: TGTGCCAGCTCAGGACAGGGGCTCGGGGGTAATTCACCCCTCCACTTT. Translation: CASSGQGLGGNSPLHF.

This clonotype was seen more than once but under ten times. The chain joins TRBV7-3 to TRBJ1-1, with a weak D call TRBD1 (5 bases). Per germline, CDR1 SGHTA and CDR2 FQGTGA. V lost 1 base and J lost 3, with 12 bases in between. The CDR3 loop spans 15 amino acids. The CDR3 protein is CASSLILGAYTEAFF. For the CDR3, the DNA is TGTGCCAGCAGCTTAATCCTTGGGGCCTACACTGAAGCTTTCTTT.

The chain has TRBV6-1 and TRBJ1-1; D gene unclear. Trimming removed 6 bases at V and 1 base at J, with 9 bases between. This CDR3 region has 13 residues. Germline V lookup: CDR1 MNHNS, CDR2 SASEGT. The CDR3 coding sequence is TGTGCCAGCAGCTGGGGTACGAACACTGAAGCTTTCTTT. It encodes CASSWGTNTEAFF.

The chain carries TRBV2 and TRBJ1-1; D might be TRBD1 (6 bases). V was shortened by 6 bases and J by 4 bases, with 9 bases between the two germline ends. Germline V gives CDR1 SNHLY, CDR2 FYNNEI. This CDR3 region has 12 residues. CDR3 nucleotides: TGTGCCAGCAGACAGGGTGGCACTGAAGCTTTCTTT. Translation: CASRQGGTEAFF.

The chain recombines TRBV12-3 or TRBV12-4 with TRBJ1-1, with D perhaps matching TRBD1 (6 bases). CDR3 length: 15 amino acids. Trimming cost V 3 bases and J 0 bases, with 11 bases left between them. CDR3 protein: CASSLGQGMNTEAFF. CDR3 nucleotides: TGTGCCAGCAGTTTGGGGCAGGGGATGAACACTGAAGCTTTCTTT.

This chain links TRBV20-1 with TRBJ2-5, with 8 nucleotides matching TRBD1. Germline loops: CDR1 DFQATT, CDR2 SNEGSKA (reference sequence). V lost 2 bases and J lost 10; bases outside the gene matches: 18. This CDR3 region has 16 residues. CDR3 coding DNA: TGCAGTGCTAGAAACCTGGACAGGGACTTCCAGGGCGGCCAGTACTTC. Translated: CSARNLDRDFQGGQYF.

The chain couples TRBV7-9 to TRBJ1-2; D is uncertain. This CDR3 is 13 amino acids long. Germline values: CDR1 SEHNR, CDR2 FQNEAQ (reference sequence). V was cut by 5 bases and J by 2 bases, with 9 bases left in between. Here the CDR3 reads CASSANGNYGYTF. Written as DNA, the CDR3 is TGTGCCAGCAGCGCCAACGGAAACTATGGCTACACCTTC.

The sample holds a few counts of this clonotype. The chain employs TRBV7-2 and TRBJ1-5, with no clear D. The CDR3 extends over 11 amino acids. CDR1 is SGHTA and CDR2 is FQGNSA in the germline V gene. The V and J ends lost 3 bases and 7 bases respectively, with 4 bases between them. The CDR3 sequence: CASSLGQPQHF. CDR3 in DNA: TGTGCCAGCAGCTTGGGACAGCCCCAGCATTTT. The full variable domain, in which reference TRBV7-2 and TRBJ1-5 provide the parts outside the CDR3, is GAGVSQSPSNKVTEKGKDVELRCDPISGHTALYWYRQSLGQGLEFLIYFQGNSAPDKSGLPSDRFSAERTGGSVSTLTIQRTQQEDSAVYLCASSLGQPQHFGDGTRLSIL.

The chain links TRBV19 to TRBJ1-6; tentative D call: TRBD1 (6 bases). The CDR3 spans 18 residues. The germline V and J ends were trimmed by 4 bases and 3 bases, with 19 bases remaining between them. Per germline, CDR1 LNHDA and CDR2 SQIVND (reference sequence). This chain's CDR3 is CASSTLGVQGVYNSPLHF. The CDR3 DNA reads as TGTGCCAGTAGTACATTGGGGGTACAGGGCGTCTATAATTCACCCCTCCACTTT. Variable domain in full (rest from reference TRBV19 and TRBJ1-6): DGGITQSPKYLFRKEGQNVTLSCEQNLNHDAMYWYRQDPGQGLRLIYYSQIVNDFQKGDIAEGYSVSREKKESFPLTVTSAQKNPTAFYLCASSTLGVQGVYNSPLHFGNGTRLTVT.

The sample holds a few counts of this clonotype. V gene TRBV6-5 combines with J gene TRBJ1-2; TRBD1 matches at 8 bases. V trimming: 4 bases; J trimming: 8 bases; junction bases outside the gene matches: 15. Germline V gene data show CDR1 as MNHEY and CDR2 as SVGAGI. CDR3 length: 16 residues. CDR3 sequence: CASSSNKETGDHGYTF. The CDR3 DNA reads TGTGCCAGCAGTTCCAATAAAGAGACAGGGGACCACGGCTACACCTTC.

The genes are TRBV15 and TRBJ1-1; D might be TRBD1 (5 bases). The germline CDR1 and CDR2 sequences are LNHNV and YYDKDF (reference sequence). Trimming took off 0 bases at V and 11 bases at J, with 13 bases between the two ends. This CDR3 contains 13 residues. The CDR3 loop is CATSRDRGLRAFF. In nucleotides, the CDR3 is TGTGCCACCAGCAGAGATCGGGGCTTAAGGGCTTTCTTT.

CDR3 protein: CASSLGNEQFF. As DNA, the CDR3 is TGTGCCAGCAGCTTAGGTAATGAGCAGTTCTTC. The rearrangement uses TRBV11-3 and TRBJ2-1; D call uncertain. Deletions cut 1 base from V and 7 bases from J, with 2 bases between. This CDR3 region has 11 residues. The germline V gene encodes CDR1 SGHNT and CDR2 YENEEA.

The V gene is TRBV20-1, the J gene TRBJ2-2; 7 nucleotides align to TRBD2. The CDR3 is 14 amino acids. Germline V gene data show CDR1 as DFQATT and CDR2 as SNEGSKA (reference sequence). J was trimmed by 8 bases and V by 3 bases; bases with no gene match: 9. The CDR3 sequence is CSASRAGRGGELFF. The CDR3 DNA reads TGCAGTGCTAGCCGAGCGGGGCGTGGGGGGGAGCTGTTTTTT.

The rearrangement links TRBV6-1 to TRBJ1-2, with D tentatively TRBD1 (6 bases). Germline CDR1 is MNHNS and CDR2 is SASEGT. Trimming pared 8 bases from V and 1 base from J, leaving 23 bases between. The CDR3 is 17 amino acids. The CDR3 sequence: CASSRGRGGASNYGYTF. CDR3 DNA: TGTGCCAGCTCTCGAGGCAGGGGTGGTGCCAGTAACTATGGCTACACCTTC.

This clonotype was observed a single time. V and J are TRBV12-3 or TRBV12-4 and TRBJ2-7, with a tentative D call TRBD2 (6 bases). There are 13 residues in the CDR3. V shed 4 bases and J shed 5 bases, with 12 bases lying between them. Here the CDR3 reads CASSSRLVHEQYF. The CDR3 DNA follows: TGTGCCAGCAGTTCCAGACTAGTCCACGAGCAGTACTTC.

The chain joins TRBV20-1 to TRBJ1-3, with a possible D match to TRBD1 (5 bases). CDR1 and CDR2 (germline): DFQATT, SNEGSKA (reference sequence). CDR3 length: 14 amino acids. V dropped 6 bases and J dropped 0 bases, with 12 bases sitting between them. CDR3 DNA: TGCAGTGCCGCCGTCGGGGGCTCTGGAAACACCATATATTTT. Its protein is CSAAVGGSGNTIYF.

This clonotype was observed a handful of times. The V gene is TRBV20-1, the J gene TRBJ2-7; 8 nucleotides agree with TRBD2. Trimming took 6 bases from V and 6 from J; bases not matched to a gene: 16. The germline CDR1 and CDR2 sequences are DFQATT and SNEGSKA (reference sequence). The CDR3 spans 15 residues. CDR3: CSALGRSGTRREQYF. For the CDR3, the DNA is TGCAGTGCCCTCGGTCGATCCGGGACTAGACGCGAGCAGTACTTC.